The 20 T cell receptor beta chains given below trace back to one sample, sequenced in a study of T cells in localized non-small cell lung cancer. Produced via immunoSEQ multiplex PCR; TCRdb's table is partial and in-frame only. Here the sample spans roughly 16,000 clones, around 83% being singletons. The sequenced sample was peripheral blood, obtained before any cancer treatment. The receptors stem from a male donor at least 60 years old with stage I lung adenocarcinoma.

The CDR3, as DNA: TGTGCCAGCAGCCCTTGGGACACTTCTCCGTACTTC. This encodes CASSPWDTSPYF. J is TRBJ2-4 and V is TRBV7-9; perhaps TRBD1 as D (6 bases). Germline loops: CDR1 SEHNR, CDR2 FQNEAQ (reference sequence). Deletions cut 5 bases from V and 15 bases from J, with 17 bases between. The CDR3 length is 12 residues.

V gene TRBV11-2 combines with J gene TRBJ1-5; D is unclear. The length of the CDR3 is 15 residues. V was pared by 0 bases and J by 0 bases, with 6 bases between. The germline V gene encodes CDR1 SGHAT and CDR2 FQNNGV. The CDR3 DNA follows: TGTGCCAGCAGCTTAGAAGGGTATAGCAATCAGCCCCAGCATTTT. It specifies CASSLEGYSNQPQHF. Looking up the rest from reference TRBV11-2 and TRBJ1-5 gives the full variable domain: EAGVAQSPRYKIIEKRQSVAFWCNPISGHATLYWYQQILGQGPKLLIQFQNNGVVDDSQLPKDRFSAERLKGVDSTLKIQPAKLEDSAVYLCASSLEGYSNQPQHFGDGTRLSIL.

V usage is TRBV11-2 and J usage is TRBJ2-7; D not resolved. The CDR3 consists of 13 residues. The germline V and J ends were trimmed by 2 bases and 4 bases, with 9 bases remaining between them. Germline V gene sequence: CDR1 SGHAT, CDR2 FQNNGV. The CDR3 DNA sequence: TGTGCCAGCAGCTTATCGCGCCGGTACGAGCAGTACTTC. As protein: CASSLSRRYEQYF.

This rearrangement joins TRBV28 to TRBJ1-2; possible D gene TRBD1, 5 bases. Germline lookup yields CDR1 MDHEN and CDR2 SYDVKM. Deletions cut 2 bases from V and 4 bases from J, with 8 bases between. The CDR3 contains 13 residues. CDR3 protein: CASSLRGTYGYTF. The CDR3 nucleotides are TGTGCCAGCAGTTTAAGAGGGACCTATGGCTACACCTTC.

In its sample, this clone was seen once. The CDR3 region is CASSSAGPPGTGELFF. The CDR3 coding sequence is TGTGCCAGCAGTTCCGCGGGGCCCCCGGGCACCGGGGAGCTGTTTTTT. The chain recombines TRBV28 with TRBJ2-2; a weak D match, TRBD2 (6 bases). The CDR3 is made up of 16 amino acids. Trimming cost V 4 bases and J 4 bases, with 16 bases left between them. Germline V gene sequence: CDR1 MDHEN, CDR2 SYDVKM.

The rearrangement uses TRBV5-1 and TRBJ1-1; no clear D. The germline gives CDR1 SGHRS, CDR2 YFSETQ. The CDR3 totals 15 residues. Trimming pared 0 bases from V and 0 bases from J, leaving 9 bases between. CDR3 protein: CASSLGASLNTEAFF. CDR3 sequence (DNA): TGCGCCAGCAGCTTGGGGGCCAGCCTGAACACTGAAGCTTTCTTT.

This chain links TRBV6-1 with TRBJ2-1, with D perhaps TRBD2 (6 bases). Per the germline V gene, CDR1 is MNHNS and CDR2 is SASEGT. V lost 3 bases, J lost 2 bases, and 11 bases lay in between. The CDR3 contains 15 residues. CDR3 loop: CASSESSGAYNEQFF. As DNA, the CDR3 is TGTGCCAGCAGTGAGAGTAGCGGTGCCTACAATGAGCAGTTCTTC.

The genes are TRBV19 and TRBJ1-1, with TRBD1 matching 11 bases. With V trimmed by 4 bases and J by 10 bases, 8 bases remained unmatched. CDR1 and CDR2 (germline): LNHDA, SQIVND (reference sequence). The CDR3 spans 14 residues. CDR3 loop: CASSTSGQGAGAFF. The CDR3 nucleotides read TGTGCCAGTAGTACCAGCGGACAGGGGGCAGGAGCTTTCTTT.

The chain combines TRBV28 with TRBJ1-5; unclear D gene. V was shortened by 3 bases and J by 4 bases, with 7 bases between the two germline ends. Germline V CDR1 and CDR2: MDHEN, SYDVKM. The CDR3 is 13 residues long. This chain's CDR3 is CASSFSINQPQHF. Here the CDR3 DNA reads TGTGCCAGCAGTTTTAGCATAAATCAGCCCCAGCATTTT. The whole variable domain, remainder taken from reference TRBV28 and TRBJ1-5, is DVKVTQSSRYLVKRTGEKVFLECVQDMDHENMFWYRQDPGLGLRLIYFSYDVKMKEKGDIPEGYSVSREKKERFSLILESASTNQTSMYLCASSFSINQPQHFGDGTRLSIL.

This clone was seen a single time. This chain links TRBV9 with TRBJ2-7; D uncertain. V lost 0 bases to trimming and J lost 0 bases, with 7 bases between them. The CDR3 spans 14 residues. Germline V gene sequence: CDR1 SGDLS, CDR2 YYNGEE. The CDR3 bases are TGTGCCAGCAGCGTAGATCCGAACTCCTACGAGCAGTACTTC. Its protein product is CASSVDPNSYEQYF.

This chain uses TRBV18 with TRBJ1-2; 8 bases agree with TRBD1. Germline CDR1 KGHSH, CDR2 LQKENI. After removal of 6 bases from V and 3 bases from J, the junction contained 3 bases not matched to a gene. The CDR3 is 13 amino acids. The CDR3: CASSTGGDYGYTF. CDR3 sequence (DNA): TGTGCCAGCTCCACAGGGGGTGACTATGGCTACACCTTC.

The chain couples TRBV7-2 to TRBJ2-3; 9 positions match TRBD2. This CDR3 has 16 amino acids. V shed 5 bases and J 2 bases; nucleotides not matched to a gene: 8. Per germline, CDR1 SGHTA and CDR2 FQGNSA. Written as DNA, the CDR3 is TGTGCCAGCAGCCAATGGCTAGCGGGGCCCACAGATACGCAGTATTTT. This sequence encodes CASSQWLAGPTDTQYF.

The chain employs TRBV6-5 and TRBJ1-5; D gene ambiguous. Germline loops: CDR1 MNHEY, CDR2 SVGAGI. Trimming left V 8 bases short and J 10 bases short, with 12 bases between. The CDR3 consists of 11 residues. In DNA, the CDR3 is TGTGCCAGCGGTCTAATCAGCCCCCAGCATTTT. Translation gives CASGLISPQHF.

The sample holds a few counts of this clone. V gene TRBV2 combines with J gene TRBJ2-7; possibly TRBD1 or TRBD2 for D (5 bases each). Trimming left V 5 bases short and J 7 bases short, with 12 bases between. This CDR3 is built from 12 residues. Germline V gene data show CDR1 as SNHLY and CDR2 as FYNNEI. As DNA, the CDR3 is TGTGCCAGCAGTTCGTACAGGAGGGAGCAGTACTTC. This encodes CASSSYRREQYF.

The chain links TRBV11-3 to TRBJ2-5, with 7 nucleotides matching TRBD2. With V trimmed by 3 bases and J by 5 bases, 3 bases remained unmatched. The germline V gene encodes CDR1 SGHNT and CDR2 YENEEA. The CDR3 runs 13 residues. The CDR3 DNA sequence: TGTGCCAGCAGCTTTAATAGCGGGGAGACCCAGTACTTC. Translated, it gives CASSFNSGETQYF.

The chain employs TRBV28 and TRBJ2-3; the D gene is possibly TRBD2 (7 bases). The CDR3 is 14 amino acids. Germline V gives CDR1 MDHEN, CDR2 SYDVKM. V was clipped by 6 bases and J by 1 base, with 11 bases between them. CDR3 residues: CASSSGGGTDTQYF. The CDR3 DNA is TGTGCCAGCAGCTCGGGGGGCGGCACAGATACGCAGTATTTT. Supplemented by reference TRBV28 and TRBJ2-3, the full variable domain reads DVKVTQSSRYLVKRTGEKVFLECVQDMDHENMFWYRQDPGLGLRLIYFSYDVKMKEKGDIPEGYSVSREKKERFSLILESASTNQTSMYLCASSSGGGTDTQYFGPGTRLTVL.

CDR3 sequence: CAWGDSPNEKLFF. CDR3 coding DNA: TGTGCCTGGGGGGACAGCCCTAATGAAAAACTGTTTTTT. The rearrangement joins TRBV30 to TRBJ1-4, with 7 positions matching TRBD1. From germline, CDR1 is GTSNPN and CDR2 SVGIG (reference sequence). The CDR3 loop spans 13 amino acids. V was clipped by 5 bases and J by 3 bases; unmatched bases: 3.

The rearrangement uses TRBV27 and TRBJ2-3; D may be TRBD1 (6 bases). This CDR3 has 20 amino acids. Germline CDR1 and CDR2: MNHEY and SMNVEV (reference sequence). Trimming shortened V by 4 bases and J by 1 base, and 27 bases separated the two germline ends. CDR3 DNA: TGTGCCAGCAGTTCGACATTTAAGAATCGACAGGTAGCACGCACAGATACGCAGTATTTT. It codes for CASSSTFKNRQVARTDTQYF.

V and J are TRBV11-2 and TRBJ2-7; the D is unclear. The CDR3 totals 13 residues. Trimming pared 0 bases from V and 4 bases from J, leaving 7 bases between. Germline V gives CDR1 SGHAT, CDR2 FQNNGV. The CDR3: CASSLDPEYEQYF. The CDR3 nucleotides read TGTGCCAGCAGCTTAGATCCTGAGTACGAGCAGTACTTC. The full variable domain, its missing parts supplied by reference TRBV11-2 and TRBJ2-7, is EAGVAQSPRYKIIEKRQSVAFWCNPISGHATLYWYQQILGQGPKLLIQFQNNGVVDDSQLPKDRFSAERLKGVDSTLKIQPAKLEDSAVYLCASSLDPEYEQYFGPGTRLTVT.

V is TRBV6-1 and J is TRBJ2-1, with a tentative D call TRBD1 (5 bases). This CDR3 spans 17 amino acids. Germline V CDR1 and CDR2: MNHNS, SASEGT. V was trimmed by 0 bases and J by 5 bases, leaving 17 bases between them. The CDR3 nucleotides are TGTGCCAGCAGTGAAGCGAAGGGGCTAGGCTACGACAATGAGCAGTTCTTC. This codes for CASSEAKGLGYDNEQFF.